This TCR beta chain was observed in a study of blood T cell repertoires in COVID-19. Original handling: For nucleated cells, counts were estimated from reference gene primer amplification. Method: immunoSEQ multiplex PCR; TCRdb's copy keeps in-frame clones and lacks some. V and J calls and clone size are those listed in that table; D and trimming were worked out from the DNA. The top ten clones hold 3.2% of a sample with more than 55,000 clones, around 77% of them seen once. Trimming took off 1 base at V and 6 bases at J, with 16 bases between the two ends. CDR1 SGHVS and CDR2 FQNEAQ come from the germline V gene. This CDR3 spans 15 amino acids.

The sample was peripheral blood. This clonotype was sampled from a man in his sixties with acute or convalescent COVID-19. This rearrangement joins TRBV7-8 to TRBJ2-7; maybe TRBD1 (6 bases). Written as DNA, the CDR3 is TGTGCCAGCAGCTTAGGGGACACCGTTTGGGCCGAGCAGTACTTC. Its translation: CASSLGDTVWAEQYF.